Shown below are 3 T cell receptor beta chains from a single sample sequenced in a study of T cells after yellow fever vaccination. TCRdb redid the calling of the 5' RACE reads with MiXCR, one entry per CDR3 protein. The sample holds around 310,000 distinct CDR3 sequences, 7.5% to 9% seen once. Source: PBMCs, taken on the day of the first yellow fever vaccination. These receptor sequences come from a man aged 18 to 30 who received the YFV17D yellow fever vaccine.

The chain recombines TRBV7-2 with TRBJ2-3, with 7 bases lining up with TRBD2. Trimming at V came to 0 bases and at J to 6 bases, leaving 12 bases not matched to a gene. Germline V lookup: CDR1 SGHTA, CDR2 FQGNSA. The CDR3 contains 17 residues. CDR3 coding DNA: TGTGCCAGCAGCTTAGCCCCCCTCCCGGCGGGGGTGGATACGCAGTATTTT. Protein: CASSLAPLPAGVDTQYF.

The chain has TRBV7-9 and TRBJ2-1; maybe TRBD1 (6 bases). The CDR3 contains 11 residues. CDR1 and CDR2 (germline): SEHNR, FQNEAQ (reference sequence). V was shortened by 9 bases and J by 10 bases, with 13 bases between the two germline ends. In nucleotides, the CDR3 is TGTGCCAGTGACCAGGGGTTCGAGCAGTTCTTC. As protein: CASDQGFEQFF.

This clonotype was seen a few times. The chain joins TRBV6-5 to TRBJ2-5, with TRBD1 matching over 10 bases. Trimming removed 0 bases from V and 5 bases from J; junction bases left unmatched: 12. CDR3 length: 18 residues. Looked up from germline, CDR1 is MNHEY and CDR2 is SVGAGI. The DNA of the CDR3 is TGTGCCAGCAGTTACTCGCCCCTCGGGACAGGGGTGGGGGAGACCCAGTACTTC. Protein sequence: CASSYSPLGTGVGETQYF.